The 24 T cell receptor beta chains listed next were all sequenced from one sample in a study of T cells in Graves' hyperthyroidism and ophthalmopathy. Researchers took RNA transcripts and amplified the TCR beta CDR3 regions from them. In the first-round RT-PCR of the TCR CDR3, the HTBI primer set was used. From the multiplex PCR reads, TCRdb called clonotypes with MiXCR, one entry per CDR3 protein. The sample carries fewer than 450,000 distinct CDR3 sequences, about 15% recorded once. Input material: blood. The receptors here all came from an older woman with Graves' ophthalmopathy.

This rearrangement joins TRBV6-5 to TRBJ1-1, with 7 nucleotides matching TRBD1. The CDR3 has 13 residues. Unmatched junction bases numbered 6, after V lost 4 bases and J lost 7 bases. Germline CDR1 reads MNHEY; CDR2 reads SVGAGI. CDR3 protein: CASSSGQLFEAFF. CDR3 nucleotide sequence: TGTGCCAGCAGTTCGGGACAGTTGTTTGAAGCTTTCTTT.

There are many counts of this clonotype. V is TRBV5-1 and J is TRBJ2-1; 8 bases line up with TRBD2. CDR3 size: 14 residues. Germline loops: CDR1 SGHRS, CDR2 YFSETQ. The junction had 6 bases not matched to a gene; V was cut back by 2 bases and J by 8 bases. The CDR3 reads CASSFTTSVDEQFF. The CDR3 region has the DNA TGCGCCAGCAGCTTCACGACTAGCGTGGATGAGCAGTTCTTC.

This chain joins TRBV6-2 or TRBV6-3 and TRBJ2-1; D may be TRBD2 (7 bases). V was shortened by 7 bases and J by 6 bases, with 22 bases between the two germline ends. CDR1 MNHEY and CDR2 SVGEGT come from the germline V gene. The CDR3 contains 16 residues. CDR3 amino acids: CASNSRGRGAFNEQFF. In DNA, the CDR3 is TGTGCCAGCAACAGCCGAGGGAGGGGGGCATTCAATGAGCAGTTCTTC.

The chain employs TRBV28 and TRBJ2-6, with D hard to call. Trimming pared 5 bases from V and 0 bases from J, leaving 11 bases between. The CDR3 is 16 amino acids. Germline V lookup: CDR1 MDHEN, CDR2 SYDVKM. The CDR3 region is CASSPSGPSGANVLTF. For the CDR3, the DNA is TGTGCCAGCAGTCCATCCGGGCCCTCTGGGGCCAACGTCCTGACTTTC.

The J gene is TRBJ2-2, the V gene TRBV15, with TRBD2 identical over 7 bases. The J segment lost 5 bases and the V segment lost 0 bases, leaving 6 bases of the junction unmatched. Germline-derived CDR1 and CDR2 are LNHNV and YYDKDF (reference sequence). This CDR3 is 16 amino acids long. CDR3 in amino acids: CATSRDPAGWTGELFF. CDR3 nucleotide sequence: TGTGCCACCAGCAGAGACCCAGCGGGATGGACCGGGGAGCTGTTTTTT.

The V call is TRBV6-1, the J call TRBJ2-1; 13 nucleotides match TRBD2. CDR3 size: 15 residues. CDR1 MNHNS and CDR2 SASEGT come from the germline V gene. The trim removed 9 bases at V and 8 bases at J, leaving 10 bases unmatched. CDR3 in DNA: TGTGCCAGAAGGGGTACTAGCGGGAGGGCCTATGAGCAGTTCTTC. Amino acids: CARRGTSGRAYEQFF.

This chain links TRBV28 with TRBJ2-3; 7 bases line up with TRBD1. This CDR3 has 15 residues. The trim removed 2 bases at V and 3 bases at J, leaving 5 bases unmatched. Germline V CDR1 and CDR2: MDHEN, SYDVKM. CDR3: CASSLLGGETDTQYF. For the CDR3, the DNA is TGTGCCAGCAGTTTACTAGGGGGCGAAACAGATACGCAGTATTTT.

The sample holds many counts of this clonotype. The chain employs TRBV30 and TRBJ1-6, with 7 bases that match TRBD1. The germline gives CDR1 GTSNPN, CDR2 SVGIG (reference sequence). V lost 7 bases and J lost 7; bases outside the gene matches: 7. CDR3 length: 13 residues. CDR3 loop: CASTQGKNSPLHF. The DNA for the CDR3 is TGTGCCTCAACACAGGGGAAGAATTCACCCCTCCACTTT.

The CDR3 region is CASRTGNTEAFF. The CDR3 DNA follows: TGTGCCAGCAGGACAGGGAACACTGAAGCTTTCTTT. The chain carries TRBV6-1 and TRBJ1-1, with D perhaps TRBD1 (6 bases). Trimming pared 6 bases from V and 1 base from J, leaving 6 bases between. CDR1 is MNHNS, CDR2 SASEGT, per germline. CDR3 length equals 12 residues.

This clonotype has just a few counts. The CDR3 region is CASSYSTGLSNTGELFF. In nucleotides, the CDR3 is TGTGCCAGCAGTTACTCGACGGGATTATCGAACACCGGGGAGCTGTTTTTT. This chain links TRBV6-5 with TRBJ2-2, with a possible D match to TRBD2 (5 bases). The CDR3 contains 17 residues. Looked up from germline, CDR1 is MNHEY and CDR2 is SVGAGI. V lost 0 bases and J 0 bases, leaving 11 bases between the germline ends.

This clonotype came up many times. The V and J genes are TRBV2 and TRBJ1-5; possible D gene TRBD1, 5 bases. Germline V gene sequence: CDR1 SNHLY, CDR2 FYNNEI. V lost 8 bases and J lost 5, with 13 bases in between. The CDR3 extends over 13 amino acids. The CDR3 DNA is TGTGCCAGCGCGGTAACGGGGGATCAGCCCCAGCATTTT. Protein sequence: CASAVTGDQPQHF.

This clonotype was recorded a few times. The chain combines TRBV11-2 with TRBJ1-3, with D perhaps TRBD1 (5 bases). V lost 2 bases to trimming and J lost 0 bases, with 11 bases between them. CDR1 is SGHAT and CDR2 is FQNNGV in the germline V gene. CDR3 length equals 16 residues. CDR3 loop: CASSLRPGSSGNTIYF. CDR3 DNA: TGTGCCAGCAGCTTACGACCAGGGAGCTCTGGAAACACCATATATTTT.

Ten or more counts support this clonotype. The chain is built from TRBV11-2 and TRBJ2-3; TRBD2 matches 14 bases. Germline CDR1 SGHAT, CDR2 FQNNGV. CDR3 length: 21 amino acids. The ends lost 0 bases at V and 3 bases at J; junction bases unmatched: 14. The chain's CDR3 is CASSLDQWRLAGGPGTDTQYF. The CDR3 DNA is TGTGCCAGCAGCTTAGATCAATGGAGACTAGCGGGAGGGCCCGGGACAGATACGCAGTATTTT.

This clonotype was detected ten times or more. The V and J genes are TRBV12-3 or TRBV12-4 and TRBJ1-1; 8 positions match TRBD1. The trim removed 6 bases at V and 2 bases at J, leaving 8 bases unmatched. The CDR3 covers 15 residues. The CDR3 nucleotides are TGTGCCAGCAGCTACGACAGGGGACGAAACACTGAAGCTTTCTTT. Protein sequence: CASSYDRGRNTEAFF.

Many counts were recorded for this clonotype. The chain has TRBV5-1 and TRBJ2-7; a weak D match, TRBD1 (5 bases). CDR1 is SGHRS, CDR2 YFSETQ, per germline. The CDR3 runs to 14 residues. The V end lost 0 bases, the J end lost 6 bases, and 13 bases lay between the germline ends. The CDR3 DNA follows: TGCGCCAGCAGCTTGGCCTTAGGGGCGGCCGAGCAGTACTTC. Its protein is CASSLALGAAEQYF.

The rearrangement joins TRBV20-1 to TRBJ2-2; 10 bases align to TRBD1. Germline CDR1 is DFQATT and CDR2 is SNEGSKA (reference sequence). This CDR3 comprises 16 residues. V shed 2 bases, J shed 2 bases, and the junction held 5 bases outside the gene matches. The CDR3 sequence: CSARPDRGDNTGELFF. The DNA for the CDR3 is TGCAGTGCTAGACCGGACAGGGGGGATAACACCGGGGAGCTGTTTTTT.

This clonotype has ten or more counts. The rearrangement uses TRBV7-8 and TRBJ2-7; 7 bases are shared with TRBD1. J gave up 3 bases and V 0 bases, and 8 bases lay outside the gene matches. The V gene's germline CDR1 is SGHVS and CDR2 FQNEAQ. The CDR3 runs to 16 residues. This CDR3 is CASSLAGTAPFYEQYF. The CDR3 DNA follows: TGTGCCAGCAGCTTAGCCGGGACAGCTCCATTCTACGAGCAGTACTTC. Supplemented by reference TRBV7-8 and TRBJ2-7, the full variable domain reads GAGVSQSPRYKVAKRGQDVALRCDPISGHVSLFWYQQALGQGPEFLTYFQNEAQLDKSGLPSDRFFAERPEGSVSTLKIQRTQQEDSAVYLCASSLAGTAPFYEQYFGPGTRLTVT.

Comment on this clonotype: A read error may explain this, as a much larger clone is one base away. The chain uses TRBV2 and TRBJ1-6; D unclear. V was trimmed by 8 bases and J by 5 bases, leaving 16 bases between them. The CDR3 totals 15 residues. In germline, CDR1 is SNHLY, CDR2 FYNNEI. The CDR3, as DNA: TGTGCCAGCGGCCAGGATCAGGCCGATAATTCACCCCTCCACTTT. As protein: CASGQDQADNSPLHF.

This clonotype turned up a few times. The rearrangement links TRBV20-1 to TRBJ2-7; TRBD1 matches at 11 bases. Germline-derived CDR1 and CDR2 are DFQATT and SNEGSKA (reference sequence). The J segment lost 7 bases and the V segment lost 6 bases, leaving 8 bases of the junction unmatched. There are 13 residues in the CDR3. CDR3 in amino acids: CSAEDRGHREQYF. CDR3 in DNA: TGCAGTGCAGAGGACAGGGGGCACAGGGAGCAGTACTTC.

This clonotype was counted many times. This chain joins TRBV5-1 and TRBJ2-1; D ambiguous. Germline values: CDR1 SGHRS, CDR2 YFSETQ. The CDR3 is 17 amino acids. Trimming shortened V by 4 bases and J by 7 bases, and 24 bases separated the two germline ends. CDR3 sequence: CASSLEMVLGPLNEQFF. The DNA for the CDR3 is TGCGCCAGCAGCCTGGAGATGGTTCTAGGGCCTTTGAATGAGCAGTTCTTC.

This clonotype was counted many times. For the CDR3, the DNA is TGTGCCAGCAGTACTGGCTCCTACGAGCAGTACTTC. Protein: CASSTGSYEQYF. The chain links TRBV27 to TRBJ2-7; no definite D call. Germline V lookup: CDR1 MNHEY, CDR2 SMNVEV (reference sequence). The CDR3 spans 12 residues. V gave up 5 bases and J gave up 0 bases, with 5 bases separating them.

Ten or more counts support this clonotype. The chain links TRBV2 to TRBJ2-7; D uncertain. Per germline, CDR1 SNHLY and CDR2 FYNNEI. Trimming took 1 base from V and 6 from J, leaving 19 bases between them. CDR3 size: 16 residues. CDR3 sequence reads: CASSEERRLLKFEQYF. CDR3 in DNA: TGTGCCAGCAGTGAAGAAAGACGACTGCTGAAGTTCGAGCAGTACTTC.

This clonotype appeared many times. The chain recombines TRBV3-1 with TRBJ2-7, with 7 bases identical to TRBD2. The CDR3 consists of 16 residues. V trimming: 3 bases; J trimming: 7 bases; junction bases outside the gene matches: 15. Germline V lookup: CDR1 LGHDT, CDR2 YNNKEL (reference sequence). The CDR3 nucleotides read TGTGCCAGCAGCCAGGAGGTCGGGACTATCGGGGGGGAGCAGTACTTC. Translated: CASSQEVGTIGGEQYF.

This clonotype was detected ten times or more. V is TRBV19 and J is TRBJ2-1; 7 nucleotides align to TRBD2. V lost 5 bases to trimming and J lost 7 bases; unmatched junction nucleotides: 14. Germline lookup yields CDR1 LNHDA and CDR2 SQIVND (reference sequence). The CDR3 is 16 amino acids. Written as DNA, the CDR3 is TGTGCCAGTAGTGTAGGGGTTGGGGTTAGCGGGAATGAGCAGTTCTTC. Translating gives CASSVGVGVSGNEQFF.